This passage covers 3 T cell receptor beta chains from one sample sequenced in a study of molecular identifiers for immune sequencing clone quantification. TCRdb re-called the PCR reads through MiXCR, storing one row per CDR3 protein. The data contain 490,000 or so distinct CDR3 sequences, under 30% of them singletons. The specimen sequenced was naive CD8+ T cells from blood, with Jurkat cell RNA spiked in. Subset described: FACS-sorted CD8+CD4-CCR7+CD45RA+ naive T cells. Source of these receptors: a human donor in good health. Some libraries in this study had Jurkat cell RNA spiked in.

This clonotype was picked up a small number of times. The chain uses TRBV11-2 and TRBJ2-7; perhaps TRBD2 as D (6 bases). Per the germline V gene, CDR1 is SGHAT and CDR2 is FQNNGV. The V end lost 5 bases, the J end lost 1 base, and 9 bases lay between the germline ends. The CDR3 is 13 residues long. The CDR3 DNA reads TGTGCCAGCAGCCGGGACTGGTCCTACGAGCAGTACTTC. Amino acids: CASSRDWSYEQYF. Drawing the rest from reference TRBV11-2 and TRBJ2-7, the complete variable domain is EAGVAQSPRYKIIEKRQSVAFWCNPISGHATLYWYQQILGQGPKLLIQFQNNGVVDDSQLPKDRFSAERLKGVDSTLKIQPAKLEDSAVYLCASSRDWSYEQYFGPGTRLTVT.

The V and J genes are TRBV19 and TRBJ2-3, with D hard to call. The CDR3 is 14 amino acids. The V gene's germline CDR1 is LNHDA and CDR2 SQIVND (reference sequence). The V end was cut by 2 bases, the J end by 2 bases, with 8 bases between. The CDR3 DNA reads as TGTGCCAGTAGTATATTTCTTTTCACAGATACGCAGTATTTT. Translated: CASSIFLFTDTQYF.

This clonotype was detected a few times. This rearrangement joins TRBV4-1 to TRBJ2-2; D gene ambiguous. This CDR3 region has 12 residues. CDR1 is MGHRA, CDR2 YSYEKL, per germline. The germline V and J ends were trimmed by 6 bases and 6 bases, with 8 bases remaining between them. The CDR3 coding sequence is TGCGCCAGCAGAATGGGTCCCGGGGAGCTGTTTTTT. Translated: CASRMGPGELFF.